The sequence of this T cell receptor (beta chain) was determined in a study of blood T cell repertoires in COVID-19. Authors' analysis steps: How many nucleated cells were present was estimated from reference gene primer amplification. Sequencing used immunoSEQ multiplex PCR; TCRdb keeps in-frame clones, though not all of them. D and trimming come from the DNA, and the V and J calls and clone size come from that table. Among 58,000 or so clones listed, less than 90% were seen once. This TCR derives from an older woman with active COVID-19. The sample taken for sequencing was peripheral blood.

The CDR3 spells CSAEGTGELFF. The DNA of the CDR3 is TGCAGTGCTGAGGGCACCGGGGAGCTGTTTTTT. The chain employs TRBV20-1 and TRBJ2-2; TRBD2 is a possible D gene (5 bases). Germline-derived CDR1 and CDR2 are DFQATT and SNEGSKA (reference sequence). The CDR3 is 11 amino acids. Trimming took 5 bases from V and 4 from J, leaving 5 bases between them.